The next 23 T cell receptor beta chains were all read from a single sample in a study of T-cell memory formation after mild COVID-19. TCRdb re-analysed the 5' RACE reads in MiXCR, keeping a single row per CDR3 protein. Of approximately 410,000 distinct CDR3 sequences detected, less than 25% appear once; the ten largest clones hold around 13%. Source material: PBMCs or a T cell subset sorted from them (not recorded which). These receptors came from an adult woman who had mild COVID-19 (a few samples of this study predate the infection). Cell type and time point are not known.

The chain links TRBV7-3 to TRBJ2-1; possible D gene TRBD2, 5 bases. In germline, CDR1 is SGHTA, CDR2 FQGTGA. V lost 2 bases and J 5 bases, leaving 10 bases between the germline ends. The CDR3 is 14 amino acids. The CDR3 is CASSLGLINNEQFF. DNA for the CDR3: TGTGCCAGCAGCTTAGGACTCATAAACAATGAGCAGTTCTTC.

The chain carries TRBV7-7 and TRBJ2-5, with 7 bases that match TRBD1. The V segment lost 5 bases and the J segment 3 bases; nucleotides outside the gene matches: 9. From germline, CDR1 is SSHAT and CDR2 FNYEAQ (reference sequence). The CDR3 has 15 amino acids. CDR3 region: CASSAGQAREETQYF. The CDR3 DNA sequence: TGTGCCAGCAGCGCAGGACAGGCTAGAGAAGAGACCCAGTACTTC.

This clonotype was counted a few times. CDR3 region: CASSVAARAFTDTQYF. CDR3 bases: TGTGCCAGCAGCGTAGCGGCGCGGGCCTTCACAGATACGCAGTATTTT. The rearrangement joins TRBV9 to TRBJ2-3; possibly TRBD2 for D (5 bases). The CDR3 loop spans 16 amino acids. CDR1 is SGDLS, CDR2 YYNGEE, per germline. Trimming pared 0 bases from V and 2 bases from J, leaving 13 bases between.

Worth noting for this clonotype: An end of the junction does not agree with germline; a read error may underlie this. V and J are TRBV4-3 and TRBJ1-2; D ambiguous. Germline lookup yields CDR1 LGHNA and CDR2 YSLEER. The CDR3 length is 14 residues. CDR3 region: CASTQLLADYGYTF. CDR3 coding DNA: TGCGCCAGCACCCAATTGTTGGCCGACTATGGCTACACCTTC.

This clonotype was seen a handful of times. The rearrangement uses TRBV5-1 and TRBJ2-4, with TRBD2 matching over 10 bases. This CDR3 comprises 19 residues. With V trimmed by 4 bases and J by 0 bases, 13 bases remained unmatched. Germline-derived CDR1 and CDR2 are SGHRS and YFSETQ. The CDR3 spells CASSPEVAGGSRAKNIQYF. The CDR3 nucleotides read TGCGCCAGCAGCCCCGAGGTAGCGGGGGGTTCTAGAGCCAAAAACATTCAGTACTTC.

This clonotype was detected a few times. The chain recombines TRBV7-9 with TRBJ1-2, with 8 positions matching TRBD1. Trimming at V came to 2 bases and at J to 6 bases, leaving 11 bases not matched to a gene. This CDR3 region has 16 residues. Germline values: CDR1 SEHNR, CDR2 FQNEAQ (reference sequence). The CDR3 region has the DNA TGTGCCAGCAGCTTACTCGGCCCAGGGGGCAAGGATGGCTACACCTTC. Translating gives CASSLLGPGGKDGYTF.

The genes are TRBV5-1 and TRBJ1-1; tentatively, D is TRBD1 (6 bases). This CDR3 is 15 amino acids long. V lost 4 bases, J lost 0 bases, and 13 bases lay in between. CDR1 SGHRS and CDR2 YFSETQ come from the germline V gene. In DNA, the CDR3 is TGCGCCAGCAGCCCCCAGGGGCAGATGAACACTGAAGCTTTCTTT. Translated: CASSPQGQMNTEAFF.

This clonotype was counted a few times. The genes are TRBV3-1 and TRBJ2-1, with 7 positions matching TRBD1. Germline values: CDR1 LGHDT, CDR2 YNNKEL (reference sequence). The CDR3 has 15 residues. V shed 0 bases, J shed 14 bases, and the junction held 13 bases outside the gene matches. DNA for the CDR3: TGTGCCAGCAGCCAAGATAGGGGGACAGTCCGTCGAAAGTTCTTC. Protein product: CASSQDRGTVRRKFF.

This clonotype was counted between two and nine times. V is TRBV5-1 and J is TRBJ1-2, with D possibly being TRBD1 (5 bases). The CDR3 is 13 amino acids. Germline values: CDR1 SGHRS, CDR2 YFSETQ. With 0 bases removed from V and 7 bases from J, the gap between germline ends came to 10 bases. CDR3 protein: CASSLVEGSGYTF. DNA for the CDR3: TGCGCCAGCAGCTTGGTTGAGGGGTCTGGCTACACCTTC.

The rearrangement links TRBV7-7 to TRBJ2-1; TRBD1 matches at 8 bases. Germline CDR1 SSHAT, CDR2 FNYEAQ (reference sequence). Trimming at V came to 5 bases and at J to 4 bases, leaving 7 bases not matched to a gene. CDR3 length: 15 residues. The CDR3 loop reads CASSPGTGEYNEQFF. The CDR3, as DNA: TGTGCCAGCAGCCCCGGGACAGGTGAATACAATGAGCAGTTCTTC.

The V gene is TRBV7-9, the J gene TRBJ1-4; D remains ambiguous. V was cut by 7 bases and J by 0 bases, with 9 bases left in between. Germline-derived CDR1 and CDR2 are SEHNR and FQNEAQ (reference sequence). The CDR3 runs 14 residues. CDR3 nucleotide sequence: TGTGCCAGCAACCAATTAACAACTAATGAAAAACTGTTTTTT. It specifies CASNQLTTNEKLFF.

This clonotype was counted a few times. This chain connects TRBV7-7 to TRBJ1-5; D is unclear. Trimming left V 5 bases short and J 1 base short, with 24 bases between. The CDR3 extends over 19 amino acids. Looked up from germline, CDR1 is SSHAT and CDR2 is FNYEAQ (reference sequence). The CDR3 DNA sequence: TGTGCCAGCAGCGGCACCCTTGGGTGGGGTAATGGAAGCAATCAGCCCCAGCATTTT. Its protein product is CASSGTLGWGNGSNQPQHF.

The V gene is TRBV5-1, the J gene TRBJ1-2; the D is unclear. This CDR3 has 15 amino acids. Trimming cost V 4 bases and J 4 bases, with 17 bases left between them. CDR1 and CDR2 from the germline V gene are SGHRS and YFSETQ. The CDR3 DNA reads TGCGCCAGCAGCCCTGACGGAAGAGATTCCTATGGCTACACCTTC. Translating gives CASSPDGRDSYGYTF.

This chain joins TRBV7-8 and TRBJ1-1; a possible D gene is TRBD1 (6 bases). The CDR3 consists of 15 residues. Germline CDR1 SGHVS, CDR2 FQNEAQ. Trimming stripped 5 bases from V and 0 bases from J, with 13 bases between. DNA of the CDR3: TGTGCCAGCAGCCCATCGGGGACAATGAACACTGAAGCTTTCTTT. Its protein product is CASSPSGTMNTEAFF.

This rearrangement joins TRBV7-3 to TRBJ2-3; TRBD2 matches at 8 bases. Germline assignment: CDR1 SGHTA and CDR2 FQGTGA. CDR3 length equals 15 residues. Unmatched junction bases numbered 9, after V lost 4 bases and J lost 6 bases. CDR3 sequence reads: CASSSKGLGGDTQYF. CDR3 coding DNA: TGTGCCAGCAGCTCAAAGGGACTAGGAGGGGATACGCAGTATTTT.

This clonotype was seen more than once but under ten times. V gene TRBV11-3 combines with J gene TRBJ2-1; possible D gene TRBD2, 5 bases. Per germline, CDR1 SGHNT and CDR2 YENEEA. The V end lost 2 bases, the J end lost 2 bases, and 10 bases lay between the germline ends. This CDR3 is built from 15 residues. CDR3 in amino acids: CASSLRGNPYNEQFF. The CDR3 nucleotides read TGTGCCAGCAGCTTAAGAGGGAACCCCTACAATGAGCAGTTCTTC.

This clonotype was detected only a few times. V usage is TRBV12-3 or TRBV12-4 and J usage is TRBJ2-7; the D call may be TRBD1 or TRBD2 (5 bases each). The CDR3 length is 15 residues. The V end lost 6 bases, the J end lost 3 bases, and 18 bases lay between the germline ends. The CDR3 DNA reads as TGTGCCAGCAGCCCACCGGGACGAGTATACTACGAGCAGTACTTC. This gives the protein CASSPPGRVYYEQYF.

This clonotype was seen more than once but under ten times. The chain couples TRBV7-8 to TRBJ2-7; D is ambiguous. Germline V gene data show CDR1 as SGHVS and CDR2 as FQNEAQ. The CDR3 has 16 residues. Deletions cut 0 bases from V and 0 bases from J, with 12 bases between. The CDR3 DNA is TGTGCCAGCAGCTTAGCTGGCAGTCCGAGCTCCTACGAGCAGTACTTC. The encoded protein is CASSLAGSPSSYEQYF.

J is TRBJ2-5 and V is TRBV9; 9 positions match TRBD1. Germline V gene lookup returns CDR1 SGDLS and CDR2 YYNGEE. J gave up 5 bases and V 3 bases, and 8 bases lay outside the gene matches. The CDR3 runs to 15 residues. The CDR3 reads CASSGTGTGYETQYF. In DNA, the CDR3 is TGTGCCAGCAGCGGTACCGGGACAGGGTACGAGACCCAGTACTTC.

The chain carries TRBV29-1 and TRBJ2-5; D unclear. The germline CDR1 and CDR2 sequences are SQVTM and ANQGSEA. CDR3 length equals 13 residues. V lost 5 bases and J lost 2, with 12 bases in between. Written as DNA, the CDR3 is TGCAGCGTTAAGACCCCCCGGCAAGAGACCCAGTACTTC. It yields the protein CSVKTPRQETQYF. The variable domain in full, completed from reference TRBV29-1 and TRBJ2-5, reads SAVISQKPSRDICQRGTSLTIQCQVDSQVTMMFWYRQQPGQSLTLIATANQGSEATYESGFVIDKFPISRPNLTFSTLTVSNMSPEDSSIYLCSVKTPRQETQYFGPGTRLLVL.

This rearrangement joins TRBV6-1 to TRBJ2-7; possibly TRBD1 for D (5 bases). There are 15 residues in the CDR3. Germline V gene lookup returns CDR1 MNHNS and CDR2 SASEGT. Trimming took off 4 bases at V and 4 bases at J, with 17 bases between the two ends. The CDR3 loop reads CASSGTGSSAYEQYF. The CDR3 DNA reads TGTGCCAGCAGTGGCACAGGCTCCTCCGCTTACGAGCAGTACTTC.

The genes are TRBV5-4 and TRBJ2-3, with D perhaps TRBD1 (5 bases). Germline CDR1 is SGHNT and CDR2 is YYREEE (reference sequence). Trimming removed 1 base at V and 5 bases at J, with 11 bases between. The CDR3 spans 14 residues. The CDR3 coding sequence is TGTGCCAGCAGCTTGAGGGGATCGAAAGATACGCAGTATTTT. This translates into CASSLRGSKDTQYF.

This clonotype was counted many times. The V gene is TRBV11-2, the J gene TRBJ2-3; D gene uncertain. This CDR3 has 12 residues. V was trimmed by 7 bases and J by 0 bases, leaving 5 bases between them. Per germline, CDR1 SGHAT and CDR2 FQNNGV. The CDR3 DNA is TGTGCCAGCACTCCTAGCACAGATACGCAGTATTTT. Residues: CASTPSTDTQYF.